Listed below are T cell receptor beta chains from one sample, sequenced in a study of blood T cells in healthy people across ages. TCRdb reprocessed the 5' RACE reads via MiXCR and lists one record per CDR3 protein. The sample consists of over a million distinct CDR3 sequences, around 39% of them appearing once. Input material: blood. The receptors were gathered from a woman younger than 30 in good health. Both conserved end residues are part of each CDR3. The D gene is left open where the match is weak. The size of a clone is reported for some rows only, either as once, few or many, or as a class for expanded clones.

V,J,size,D,DNA,CDR3
TRBV7-7,TRBJ2-3,NA,NA,TGTGCCAGCAGCTCCTCTAGCGCACGCACAGATACGCAGTATTTT,CASSSSSARTDTQYF
TRBV7-9,TRBJ2-5,NA,NA,TGTGCCAGCAGCGCCCTCTTGGGTCTGGGGAGGGAGACCCAGTACTTC,CASSALLGLGRETQYF
TRBV4-1,TRBJ1-2,many,NA,TGCGCCAGCAGCGCCCAAGGGTATGGCTACACCTTC,CASSAQGYGYTF
TRBV12-3/TRBV12-4,TRBJ1-6,few,NA,TGTGCCAGCAGCCCCGTCCCTGAGTTGAGGAATTCACCCCTCCACTTT,CASSPVPELRNSPLHF
TRBV4-1,TRBJ2-7,many,TRBD2,TGCGCCAGCAGCCCCGTAGCGGGAGTGTCCTACGAGCAGTACTTC,CASSPVAGVSYEQYF
TRBV27,TRBJ2-5,NA,TRBD2,TGTGCCAGCAGAGACATGACTAGCGGGCAAGAGACCCAGTACTTC,CASRDMTSGQETQYF
TRBV2,TRBJ2-7,few,NA,TGTGCCAGCAGTGATGGTAGGGACTACGAGCAGTACTTC,CASSDGRDYEQYF
TRBV10-3,TRBJ1-2,once,NA,TGTGCCATCAGTGACGACAGACAAGCTAACTATGGCTACACCTTC,CAISDDRQANYGYTF
TRBV3-1,TRBJ2-7,few,NA,TGTGCCAGCAGCCCGGGGGCAGCCTACGAGCAGTACTTC,CASSPGAAYEQYF
TRBV4-1,TRBJ2-7,NA,NA,TGCGCCAGCAGCCTGTCAGCGGAGCCACCCTACGAGCAGTACTTC,CASSLSAEPPYEQYF
TRBV7-6,TRBJ2-1,NA,NA,TGTGCCAGCACGCGGTACCCCGGGACTGGGTCGATTGAGCAGTTCTTC,CASTRYPGTGSIEQFF
TRBV20-1,TRBJ2-5,NA,NA,TGCAGTGCTAGAGATTCTCTCCAGGGGAGGGAGACCCAGTACTTC,CSARDSLQGRETQYF
TRBV3-1,TRBJ2-6,NA,NA,TGTGCCAGCAGCCAACAATGGACAGCTGGGGCCAACGTCCTGACTTTC,CASSQQWTAGANVLTF
TRBV10-3,TRBJ2-1,NA,TRBD2,TGTGCCATCGAGGCAGGGGGGGGACTAGCGGGGTACAATGAGCAGTTCTTC,CAIEAGGGLAGYNEQFF
TRBV11-2,TRBJ2-5,few,TRBD2,TGTGCCAGCAGTTTGGGGACTAGCCATCTTGGGGAGACCCAGTACTTC,CASSLGTSHLGETQYF
TRBV7-8,TRBJ2-5,NA,NA,TGTGCCAGCAGCCACGGGACCGCTAAGAAAGAGACCCAGTACTTC,CASSHGTAKKETQYF
TRBV11-2,TRBJ2-3,NA,TRBD2,TGTGCCAGCAGCTTCAGTCTAGCGGGGGGTAGCACAGATACGCAGTATTTT,CASSFSLAGGSTDTQYF